This T cell receptor beta chain was observed in a study of T cells in Graves' hyperthyroidism and ophthalmopathy. Amplified TCR beta CDR3 regions came from RNA transcripts. First-round RT-PCR targeting the TCR CDR3 was performed with the HTBI primer set. TCRdb re-called the multiplex PCR reads with MiXCR, one entry per CDR3 protein. The table shows a few hundred thousand distinct CDR3 sequences, with approximately 15% occurring only once. CDR1 and CDR2 from the germline V gene are LGHDT and YNNKEL (reference sequence). This CDR3 spans 13 amino acids. With V trimmed by 8 bases and J by 2 bases, 2 bases remained unmatched.

What was sequenced was blood. J is TRBJ1-5 and V is TRBV3-1; 8 bases are a match to TRBD1. The clonotype was recovered from a woman aged 25-40 years with Graves' hyperthyroidism. CDR3 bases: TGTGCCAGCCGGACAGGGCGCAATCAGCCCCAGCATTTT. Encoded protein: CASRTGRNQPQHF. The full variable domain, with the rest looked up from reference TRBV3-1 and TRBJ1-5, is DTAVSQTPKYLVTQMGNDKSIKCEQNLGHDTMYWYKQDSKKFLKIMFSYNNKELIINETVPNRFSPKSPDKAHLNLHINSLELGDSAVYFCASRTGRNQPQHFGDGTRLSIL.